These 5 T cell receptor beta chains were sequenced from one sample in a study of cytomegalovirus exposure and HLA in healthy donors. In the PCR, 60 Vbeta and 13 Jbeta primers were used. The method was immunoSEQ multiplex PCR; TCRdb's version includes in-frame clones alone and lacks a portion of them. The table shows about 77,000 clones, with 70% to 80% occurring only once. Material: PBMCs. These receptors originate from a man aged 40-49 years in good health and CMV-seronegative.

This clone was counted only a few times. This chain joins TRBV29-1 and TRBJ1-3; D is undetermined. With 4 bases removed from V and 4 bases from J, the gap between germline ends came to 8 bases. Looked up from germline, CDR1 is SQVTM and CDR2 is ANQGSEA. The CDR3 is 12 residues long. The CDR3 reads CSVGTLGNTIYF. The CDR3 coding sequence is TGCAGCGTTGGGACTTTAGGAAACACCATATATTTT.

V gene TRBV7-8 combines with J gene TRBJ2-2, with D unresolved. The CDR3 runs 14 residues. V was clipped by 3 bases and J by 1 base, with 6 bases between them. The V gene's germline CDR1 is SGHVS and CDR2 FQNEAQ. CDR3 sequence: CASSFVWNTGELFF. CDR3 nucleotides: TGTGCCAGCAGCTTTGTATGGAACACCGGGGAGCTGTTTTTT.

This clone was seen more than once but under ten times. V is TRBV18 and J is TRBJ1-5; the match to TRBD1 covers 9 bases. Germline V lookup: CDR1 KGHSH, CDR2 LQKENI. The CDR3 spans 13 residues. The V gene end was trimmed by 6 bases and the J gene end by 8 bases; junction bases not matched to a gene: 5. The CDR3 nucleotides read TGTGCCAGCTCGCAGGACAGGGGAGAGCCCCAGCATTTT. Translated, it gives CASSQDRGEPQHF.

The V gene is TRBV10-3, the J gene TRBJ1-2; weak D call: TRBD1 (5 bases). This CDR3 is 18 amino acids long. The V end was cut by 0 bases, the J end by 2 bases, with 19 bases between. CDR1 is ENHRY, CDR2 SYGVKD, per germline. The DNA for the CDR3 is TGTGCCATCAGTGAGTCGGCCAGGGAGGTGGTGTCCAACTATGGCTACACCTTC. Amino acid sequence: CAISESAREVVSNYGYTF.

CDR3 protein: CAWSGRGGELFF. The DNA of the CDR3 is TGTGCCTGGAGTGGCAGGGGCGGGGAGCTGTTTTTT. The V call is TRBV30, the J call TRBJ2-2; D may be TRBD1 (6 bases). The V gene's germline CDR1 is GTSNPN and CDR2 SVGIG (reference sequence). This CDR3 comprises 12 residues. Trimming stripped 1 base from V and 7 bases from J, with 7 bases between.